Shown below are 23 T cell receptor beta chains from a single sample sequenced in a study of T cell changes during pregnancy in multiple sclerosis. Assay: immunoSEQ multiplex PCR; the TCRdb copy retains only in-frame clones and omits some. The sample records 35,000 to 45,000 clones, about 91% being singletons. The material was CD8+ T cells from peripheral blood mononuclear cells, obtained before pregnancy. These TCRs come from a female donor with multiple sclerosis, enrolled in a pregnancy study.

The chain recombines TRBV4-1 with TRBJ2-7; 7 nucleotides match TRBD2. The CDR3 sequence is 16 residues long. V shed 1 base, J shed 5 bases, and the junction held 11 bases outside the gene matches. The germline V gene encodes CDR1 MGHRA and CDR2 YSYEKL. CDR3 coding DNA: TGCGCCAGCAGCCAAGTTGTCGGGGAGGGTGGGCACGAGCAGTACTTC. It encodes CASSQVVGEGGHEQYF.

The CDR3: CSVAGATGASYEQYF. CDR3 DNA: TGCAGCGTTGCCGGGGCGACAGGGGCGTCCTACGAGCAGTACTTC. The chain is built from TRBV29-1 and TRBJ2-7; 8 bases agree with TRBD1. The V segment lost 4 bases and the J segment 1 base; nucleotides outside the gene matches: 9. The CDR3 extends over 15 amino acids. Germline lookup yields CDR1 SQVTM and CDR2 ANQGSEA.

This rearrangement joins TRBV7-9 to TRBJ1-2; 7 bases fit TRBD1. Germline values: CDR1 SEHNR, CDR2 FQNEAQ (reference sequence). The length of the CDR3 is 13 residues. Germline trimming cut 7 bases from V and 7 bases from J; bases unmatched to any gene: 9. The CDR3 sequence: CASTRDSPSGYTF. The DNA of the CDR3 is TGTGCCAGCACCCGGGACAGCCCCTCTGGCTACACCTTC. Based on the CDR3 plus reference TRBV7-9 and TRBJ1-2, the full variable domain is DTGVSQNPRHKITKRGQNVTFRCDPISEHNRLYWYRQTLGQGPEFLTYFQNEAQLEKSRLLSDRFSAERPKGSFSTLEIQRTEQGDSAMYLCASTRDSPSGYTFGSGTRLTVV.

The chain links TRBV29-1 to TRBJ2-1; 9 nucleotides line up with TRBD1. The V gene's germline CDR1 is SQVTM and CDR2 ANQGSEA. The CDR3 length is 13 residues. V gave up 3 bases and J gave up 8 bases; unmatched junction bases: 5. The CDR3 DNA reads as TGCAGCGTTGACGGGACAGGGATTGATGAGCAGTTCTTC. Translating it yields CSVDGTGIDEQFF.

V is TRBV28 and J is TRBJ2-3, with TRBD2 matching over 8 bases. The CDR3 sequence is 16 residues long. Germline V gene lookup returns CDR1 MDHEN and CDR2 SYDVKM. J lost 10 bases, V lost 3 bases, and 15 bases had no gene match. The CDR3 spells CASSFRTSRLRGAQYF. Written as DNA, the CDR3 is TGTGCCAGCAGTTTCAGGACTAGCAGACTAAGGGGGGCGCAGTATTTT.

This clone was detected many times. The chain has TRBV28 and TRBJ1-1; a weak D match, TRBD1 (5 bases). The V gene lost 6 bases and the J gene lost 5 bases, with 16 bases spanning the gap. The CDR3 has 14 residues. Germline loops: CDR1 MDHEN, CDR2 SYDVKM. CDR3 bases: TGTGCCAGCAGCTGGGTCAGGGTCGCGACTGAAGCTTTCTTT. It encodes CASSWVRVATEAFF.

The chain links TRBV2 to TRBJ1-5; D may be TRBD1 (5 bases). V lost 8 bases and J 1 base, leaving 12 bases between the germline ends. The CDR3 contains 14 residues. Looked up from germline, CDR1 is SNHLY and CDR2 is FYNNEI. CDR3: CASQGRGSNQPQHF. The CDR3 coding sequence is TGTGCCAGCCAAGGGAGGGGAAGCAATCAGCCCCAGCATTTT.

The chain is built from TRBV27 and TRBJ1-1; TRBD1 is a possible D gene (6 bases). The germline V and J ends were trimmed by 3 bases and 4 bases, with 12 bases remaining between them. Germline CDR1 is MNHEY and CDR2 is SMNVEV (reference sequence). The CDR3 spans 14 residues. The CDR3 spells CASSFRGSGTEAFF. CDR3 coding DNA: TGTGCCAGCAGTTTCAGGGGATCGGGCACTGAAGCTTTCTTT.

The chain joins TRBV7-6 to TRBJ1-2; 8 bases agree with TRBD1. The CDR3 extends over 13 amino acids. Germline-derived CDR1 and CDR2 are SGHVS and FNYEAQ. V shed 5 bases, J shed 7 bases, and the junction held 6 bases outside the gene matches. CDR3 protein: CASSPDRGGGYTF. DNA of the CDR3: TGTGCCAGCAGCCCAGACAGGGGAGGTGGCTACACCTTC. The variable domain in full, with the rest retrieved from reference TRBV7-6 and TRBJ1-2, is GAGVSQSPRYKVTKRGQDVALRCDPISGHVSLYWYRQALGQGPEFLTYFNYEAQQDKSGLPNDRFSAERPEGSISTLTIQRTEQRDSAMYRCASSPDRGGGYTFGSGTRLTVV.

This chain joins TRBV27 and TRBJ1-2, with 10 bases fitting TRBD1. CDR1 is MNHEY and CDR2 is SMNVEV in the germline V gene (reference sequence). V trimming: 3 bases; J trimming: 6 bases; junction bases outside the gene matches: 1. The CDR3 is made up of 13 amino acids. The DNA of the CDR3 is TGTGCCAGCAGTTTCGGGACAGGGGATGGCTACACCTTC. Its protein is CASSFGTGDGYTF.

This clone appeared once. The chain combines TRBV4-1 with TRBJ1-2; D gene unclear. This CDR3 has 11 amino acids. CDR1 and CDR2 (germline): MGHRA, YSYEKL. V was shortened by 3 bases and J by 8 bases, with 7 bases between the two germline ends. CDR3 amino acids: CASSHYAGYTF. CDR3 in DNA: TGCGCCAGCAGCCACTACGCGGGCTACACCTTC.

This rearrangement joins TRBV4-3 to TRBJ2-7, with 9 bases matching TRBD2. CDR3 size: 18 residues. The V segment lost 0 bases and the J segment 3 bases; nucleotides outside the gene matches: 12. Per germline, CDR1 LGHNA and CDR2 YSLEER. CDR3 loop: CASSQESREGYLVYEQYF. The DNA for the CDR3 is TGCGCCAGCAGCCAAGAATCGCGGGAGGGTTACTTGGTCTACGAGCAGTACTTC.

The rearrangement links TRBV5-4 to TRBJ1-4; a weak D match, TRBD1 (6 bases). V was cut by 2 bases and J by 8 bases, with 13 bases left in between. The CDR3 contains 14 residues. CDR1 and CDR2 (germline): SGHNT, YYREEE (reference sequence). The CDR3 here is CASSFTGPREKLFF. CDR3 DNA sequence: TGTGCCAGCAGCTTCACAGGGCCTCGGGAAAAACTGTTTTTT.

V gene TRBV7-9 combines with J gene TRBJ1-2, with 9 nucleotides matching TRBD1. CDR3 size: 15 residues. V dropped 4 bases and J dropped 4; count of bases not matched to a gene: 7. CDR1 is SEHNR, CDR2 FQNEAQ, per germline (reference sequence). The CDR3 spells CASSSDRGDGYGYTF. In DNA form, the CDR3 reads TGTGCCAGCAGCTCAGACAGGGGGGACGGCTATGGCTACACCTTC.

This clone has just one count. The chain links TRBV29-1 to TRBJ2-3; weak D call: TRBD2 (6 bases). Trimming cost V 2 bases and J 1 base, with 16 bases left between them. CDR3 length: 16 amino acids. Germline V gene data show CDR1 as SQVTM and CDR2 as ANQGSEA. CDR3 bases: TGCAGCGTTGAACCGGGAGTGCGGAGCCGCACAGATACGCAGTATTTT. Its translation: CSVEPGVRSRTDTQYF.

V and J are TRBV13 and TRBJ2-3, with D uncertain. The CDR3 length is 15 residues. The V gene lost 4 bases and the J gene lost 0 bases, with 11 bases spanning the gap. The germline V gene has CDR1 PRHDT and CDR2 FYEKMQ (reference sequence). The CDR3 reads CASSSREVSTDTQYF. The DNA for the CDR3 is TGTGCCAGCAGCTCCCGAGAGGTTAGCACAGATACGCAGTATTTT.

This clone occurred once. The chain employs TRBV29-1 and TRBJ2-7; D perhaps matches TRBD1 (6 bases). This CDR3 region has 14 residues. The V gene's germline CDR1 is SQVTM and CDR2 ANQGSEA. V was clipped by 1 base and J by 3 bases, with 13 bases between them. This CDR3 is CSVEGTDFGYEQYF. CDR3 coding DNA: TGCAGCGTTGAAGGGACAGACTTCGGCTACGAGCAGTACTTC.

V usage is TRBV28 and J usage is TRBJ2-5; TRBD1 agrees at 7 bases. The DNA matches TRBJ2-7 better at its end, which makes the J call doubtful. CDR1 is MDHEN and CDR2 is SYDVKM in the germline V gene. The CDR3 runs 13 residues. CDR3 DNA: TGTGCCAGCAGCCGGACAGGAGCCTACGAGCAGTACTTC. Amino acids: CASSRTGAYEQYF.

The chain has TRBV27 and TRBJ2-2; unclear D gene. V was trimmed by 5 bases and J by 4 bases, leaving 8 bases between them. The CDR3 sequence is 13 residues long. Germline values: CDR1 MNHEY, CDR2 SMNVEV (reference sequence). The CDR3 sequence: CASSIHSTGELFF. In nucleotides, the CDR3 is TGTGCCAGCAGTATCCATAGCACCGGGGAGCTGTTTTTT.

This clone has only one observation. The chain has TRBV27 and TRBJ2-7, with TRBD1 matching over 9 bases. CDR3 size: 14 residues. Germline CDR1 MNHEY, CDR2 SMNVEV (reference sequence). V trimming: 7 bases; J trimming: 3 bases; junction bases outside the gene matches: 7. The CDR3, as DNA: TGTGCCAGCAAAGGGACAGGGCTTGTCTACGAGCAGTACTTC. It encodes CASKGTGLVYEQYF.

The chain has TRBV7-9 and TRBJ2-1; 7 bases line up with TRBD2. The V and J ends lost 5 bases and 8 bases, in that order; junction bases with no gene match: 6. There are 13 residues in the CDR3. Per the germline V gene, CDR1 is SEHNR and CDR2 is FQNEAQ (reference sequence). The CDR3 loop reads CASSHGLDDEQFF. The CDR3 DNA sequence: TGTGCCAGCAGCCACGGACTAGACGATGAGCAGTTCTTC.

The V call is TRBV5-4, the J call TRBJ1-5, with D uncertain. The CDR3 runs 14 residues. Between the trimmed V and J ends, which lost 1 base and 0 bases, there was a span of 5 bases. CDR1 and CDR2 (germline): SGHNT, YYREEE (reference sequence). As DNA, the CDR3 is TGTGCCAGCAGCTTGCGAGGTAGCAATCAGCCCCAGCATTTT. It codes for CASSLRGSNQPQHF.

This clone was found once. The rearrangement uses TRBV2 and TRBJ2-7, with 8 bases lining up with TRBD1. The V and J ends lost 1 base and 4 bases, in that order; junction bases with no gene match: 9. The CDR3 spans 16 residues. CDR1 and CDR2 from the germline V gene are SNHLY and FYNNEI. In DNA form, the CDR3 reads TGTGCCAGCAGTGAAGGTTCGGGACAGGACCTATACGAGCAGTACTTC. Translation gives CASSEGSGQDLYEQYF.